This T cell receptor (beta chain) was observed in a study of response to subunit inactivated influenza vaccine. MiXCR, run by TCRdb on the RT-PCR reads, gives a single entry per CDR3 protein. Of 650,000 to 800,000 distinct CDR3 sequences listed, about a fifth are singletons. As concerns this clonotype: Antigen: not known.

This CDR3 comprises 17 residues. The germline CDR1 and CDR2 sequences are SGDLS and YYNGEE. Trimming took 3 bases from V and 5 from J; bases not matched to a gene: 14. Study-wide results and caveats: That few new T cells are recruited by each seasonal influenza vaccination was the authors' suggestion.

The input for sequencing was PBMCs from blood, taken 4 to 6 days after vaccination. This chain links TRBV9 with TRBJ2-3; 8 bases map to TRBD2. The clonotype was recovered from a man aged 50 to 59 who received an inactivated influenza vaccine. The CDR3 coding sequence is TGTGCCAGCAGCGCCCGGGTAGCGGGGTATGTTCAAGATACGCAGTATTTT. Translation: CASSARVAGYVQDTQYF.